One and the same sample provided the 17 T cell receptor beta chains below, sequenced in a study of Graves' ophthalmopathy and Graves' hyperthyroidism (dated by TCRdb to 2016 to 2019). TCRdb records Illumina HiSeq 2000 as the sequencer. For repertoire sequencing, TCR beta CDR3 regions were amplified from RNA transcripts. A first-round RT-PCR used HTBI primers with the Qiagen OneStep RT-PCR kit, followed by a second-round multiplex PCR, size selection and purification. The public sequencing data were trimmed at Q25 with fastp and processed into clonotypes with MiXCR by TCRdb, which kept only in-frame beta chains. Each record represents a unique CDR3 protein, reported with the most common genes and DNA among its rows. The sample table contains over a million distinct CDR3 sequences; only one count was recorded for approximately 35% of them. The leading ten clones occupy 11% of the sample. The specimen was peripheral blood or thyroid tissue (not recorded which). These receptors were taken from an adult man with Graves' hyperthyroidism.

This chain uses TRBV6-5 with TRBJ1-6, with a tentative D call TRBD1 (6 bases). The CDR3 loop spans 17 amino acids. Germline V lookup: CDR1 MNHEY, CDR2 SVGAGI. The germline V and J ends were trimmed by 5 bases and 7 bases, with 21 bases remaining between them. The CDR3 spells CASSMSGQPSVNSPLHF. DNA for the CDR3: TGTGCCAGCAGTATGAGCGGACAGCCGAGTGTAAATTCACCCCTCCACTTT.

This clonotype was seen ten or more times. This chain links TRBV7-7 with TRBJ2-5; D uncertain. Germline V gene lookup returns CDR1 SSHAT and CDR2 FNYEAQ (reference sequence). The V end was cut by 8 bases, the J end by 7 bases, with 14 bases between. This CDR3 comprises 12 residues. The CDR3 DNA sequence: TGTGCCAGCGCGGAGACCGAAGGGACCCAGTACTTC. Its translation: CASAETEGTQYF.

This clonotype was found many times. Here the CDR3 reads CASSPAVAGEQYF. CDR3 nucleotides: TGCGCCAGCAGCCCTGCCGTTGCGGGCGAGCAGTACTTC. The chain carries TRBV5-1 and TRBJ2-7; possible D gene TRBD2, 5 bases. The CDR3 loop spans 13 amino acids. CDR1 and CDR2 from the germline V gene are SGHRS and YFSETQ. The V end lost 4 bases, the J end lost 6 bases, and 14 bases lay between the germline ends.

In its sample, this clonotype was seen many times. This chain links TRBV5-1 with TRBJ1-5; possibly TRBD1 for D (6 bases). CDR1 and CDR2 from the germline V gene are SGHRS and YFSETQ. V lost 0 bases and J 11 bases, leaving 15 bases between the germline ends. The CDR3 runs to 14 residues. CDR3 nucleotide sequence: TGCGCCAGCAGCTTGGCTACAGGGCAGGGGACCCAGCATTTT. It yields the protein CASSLATGQGTQHF.

Here the CDR3 reads CASSPGGGTGGTEAFF. The CDR3 DNA sequence: TGTGCCAGCAGCCCCGGAGGAGGGACAGGGGGCACTGAAGCTTTCTTT. The gene calls are TRBV7-9 and TRBJ1-1; 11 bases are a match to TRBD1. Germline-derived CDR1 and CDR2 are SEHNR and FQNEAQ (reference sequence). V lost 5 bases to trimming and J lost 4 bases; unmatched junction nucleotides: 9. The CDR3 spans 16 residues.

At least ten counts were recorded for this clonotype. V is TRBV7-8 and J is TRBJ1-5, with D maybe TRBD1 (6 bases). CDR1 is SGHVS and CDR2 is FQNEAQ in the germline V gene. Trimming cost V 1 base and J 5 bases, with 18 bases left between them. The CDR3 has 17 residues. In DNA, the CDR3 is TGTGCCAGCAGCTTAGGTTCCGGGGGCGCAGATGATCAGCCCCAGCATTTT. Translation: CASSLGSGGADDQPQHF.

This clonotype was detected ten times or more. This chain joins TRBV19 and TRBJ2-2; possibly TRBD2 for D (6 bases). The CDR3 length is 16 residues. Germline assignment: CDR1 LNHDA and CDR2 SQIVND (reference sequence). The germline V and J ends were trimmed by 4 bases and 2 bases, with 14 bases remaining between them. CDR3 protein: CASSNLRRGNTGELFF. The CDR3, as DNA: TGTGCCAGTAGTAATCTGAGGCGGGGCAACACCGGGGAGCTGTTTTTT.

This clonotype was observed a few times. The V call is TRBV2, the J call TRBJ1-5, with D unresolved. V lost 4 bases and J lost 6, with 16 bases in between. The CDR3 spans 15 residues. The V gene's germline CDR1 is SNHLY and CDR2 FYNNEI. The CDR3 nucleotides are TGTGCCAGCAGTGCGACCTTTCTTAATCCTCAGCCCCAGCATTTT. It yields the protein CASSATFLNPQPQHF.

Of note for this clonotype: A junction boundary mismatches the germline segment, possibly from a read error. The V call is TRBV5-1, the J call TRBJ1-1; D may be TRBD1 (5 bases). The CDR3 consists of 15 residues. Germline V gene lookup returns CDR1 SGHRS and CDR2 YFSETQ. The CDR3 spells CAGSLVSQGDLEAFF. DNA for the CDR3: TGCGCCGGCAGCTTGGTCTCCCAGGGAGATCTTGAAGCTTTCTTT.

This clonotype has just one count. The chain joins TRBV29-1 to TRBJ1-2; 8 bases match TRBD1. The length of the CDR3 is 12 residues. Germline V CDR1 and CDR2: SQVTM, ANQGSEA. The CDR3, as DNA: TGCAGTTTATCAGGGGGCGACTATGGCTACACCTTC. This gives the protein CSLSGGDYGYTF.

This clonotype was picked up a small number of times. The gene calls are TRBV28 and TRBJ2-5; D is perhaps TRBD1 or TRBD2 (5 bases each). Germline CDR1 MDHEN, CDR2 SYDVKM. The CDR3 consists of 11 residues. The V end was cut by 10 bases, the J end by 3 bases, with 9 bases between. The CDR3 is CATQGEETQYF. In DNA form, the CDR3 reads TGTGCCACCCAGGGAGAAGAGACCCAGTACTTC.

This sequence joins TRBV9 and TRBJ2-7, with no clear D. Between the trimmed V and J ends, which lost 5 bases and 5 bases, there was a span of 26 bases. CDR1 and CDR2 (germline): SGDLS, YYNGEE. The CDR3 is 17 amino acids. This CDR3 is CASSPNTLPTSFHEQYF. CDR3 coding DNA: TGTGCCAGCAGTCCAAACACGCTACCGACCAGCTTCCACGAGCAGTACTTC.

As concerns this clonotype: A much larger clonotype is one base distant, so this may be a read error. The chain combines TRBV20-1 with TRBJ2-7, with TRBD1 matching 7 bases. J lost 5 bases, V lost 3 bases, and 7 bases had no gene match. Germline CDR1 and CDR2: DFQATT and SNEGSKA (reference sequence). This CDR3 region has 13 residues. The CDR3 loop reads CSARTGCRNEQYF. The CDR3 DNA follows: TGCAGTGCTAGGACAGGGTGTAGGAACGAGCAGTACTTC.

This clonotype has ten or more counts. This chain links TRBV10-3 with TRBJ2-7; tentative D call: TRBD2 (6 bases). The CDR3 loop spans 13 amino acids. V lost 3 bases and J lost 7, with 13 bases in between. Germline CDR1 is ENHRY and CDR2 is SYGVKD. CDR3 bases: TGTGCCATCAGTGATATGTTTGCGGGGGAGCAGTACTTC. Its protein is CAISDMFAGEQYF.

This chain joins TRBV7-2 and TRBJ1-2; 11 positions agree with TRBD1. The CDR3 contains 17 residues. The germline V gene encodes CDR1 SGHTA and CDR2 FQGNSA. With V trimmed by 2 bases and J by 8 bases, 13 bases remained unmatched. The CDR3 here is CASSLSPGGQGAKGYTF. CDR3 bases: TGTGCCAGCAGCTTATCCCCAGGCGGACAGGGGGCGAAAGGCTACACCTTC.

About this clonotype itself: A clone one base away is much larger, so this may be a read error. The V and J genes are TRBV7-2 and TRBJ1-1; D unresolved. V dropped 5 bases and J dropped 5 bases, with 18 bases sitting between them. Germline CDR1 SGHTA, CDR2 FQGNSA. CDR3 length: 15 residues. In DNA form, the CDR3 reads TGTGCCAGCAGCCTGCCGCCTTGGGTGGGGACTGAAGCTTTCTTT. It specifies CASSLPPWVGTEAFF.

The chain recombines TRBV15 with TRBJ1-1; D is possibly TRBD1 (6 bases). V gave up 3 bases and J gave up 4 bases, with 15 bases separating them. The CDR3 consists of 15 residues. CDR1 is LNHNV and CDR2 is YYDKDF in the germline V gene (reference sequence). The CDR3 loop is CATSSLGGGTTEAFF. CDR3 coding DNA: TGTGCCACCAGCAGCTTGGGAGGGGGGACCACTGAAGCTTTCTTT.